The present T cell receptor (beta chain) was sequenced within a study of T cell repertoires in cytomegalovirus infection. About the study: As its CMV epitopes, the study selected recently identified HLA-C-restricted and well-studied HLA-B-restricted targets. From public TCR beta signatures came an indication of both CMV infection and matching HLA type.

Study-level results: Identification of carriers of CMV plus the relevant HLA was performed using cumulative public TCR beta family frequency.

TCRdb fed the reads into MiXCR, producing one record per CDR3 protein. This table has approximately 270,000 distinct CDR3 sequences, 22% appearing once. Remarks on this clonotype: The antigen is undetermined.

CDR1 SGHTA and CDR2 FQGTGA come from the germline V gene. The CDR3 consists of 16 residues. The V segment lost 2 bases and the J segment 4 bases; nucleotides outside the gene matches: 5. The sample here was cultured PBMCs, taken from culture after CMV antigen stimulation. This TCR was sampled from a human donor in good health (CMV status not recorded). Some clones in this sample may be carry-over from other donors' samples. The chain carries TRBV7-3 and TRBJ2-3, with TRBD2 matching 11 bases. The CDR3 protein is CASSLLGTSGPDTQYF. The CDR3 DNA reads as TGTGCCAGCAGCTTATTAGGGACTAGCGGCCCAGATACGCAGTATTTT.